The 29 T cell receptor beta chains in this list originate from one sample, sequenced in a study of PD-L1 blockade in urothelial cancer. TCRdb's table, derived via immunoSEQ multiplex PCR, lists solely in-frame clones and lacks some. In the table there are under 120,000 clones, 70% to 90% of which are singletons. The sample consisted of PBMCs, taken around atezolizumab (anti-PD-L1) treatment. These receptors were collected from a man aged 50-60 years with urothelial cancer.

This clone was seen just once. This chain's CDR3 is CASSRAPGQGADEQYF. The CDR3 DNA reads as TGCGCCAGCAGCCGAGCCCCGGGACAGGGGGCAGATGAGCAGTACTTC. V usage is TRBV4-1 and J usage is TRBJ2-7, with 12 bases lining up with TRBD1. CDR3 length: 16 amino acids. Germline lookup yields CDR1 MGHRA and CDR2 YSYEKL. V lost 4 bases to trimming and J lost 7 bases; unmatched junction nucleotides: 11.

This clone showed up just a few times. The chain recombines TRBV6-1 with TRBJ1-1, with 7 bases fitting TRBD1. The V gene end was trimmed by 5 bases and the J gene end by 5 bases; junction bases not matched to a gene: 8. The CDR3 length is 14 residues. In germline, CDR1 is MNHNS, CDR2 SASEGT. DNA of the CDR3: TGTGCCAGCAGTAGGGACCCCAGGGGGACTGAAGCTTTCTTT. Translating it yields CASSRDPRGTEAFF.

The CDR3 is CASSLTSGGLAGETQYF. CDR3 bases: TGTGCCAGCAGCTTAACTAGTGGTGGGCTAGCGGGAGAGACCCAGTACTTC. The gene calls are TRBV7-2 and TRBJ2-5, with 8 bases that match TRBD2. Germline CDR1 SGHTA, CDR2 FQGNSA. V was pared by 2 bases and J by 4 bases, with 12 bases of the junction left unmatched. The CDR3 is 17 amino acids.

J is TRBJ2-1 and V is TRBV5-4, with 8 bases aligning to TRBD2. Trimming took 4 bases from V and 3 from J; bases not matched to a gene: 9. This CDR3 comprises 16 residues. The germline V gene encodes CDR1 SGHNT and CDR2 YYREEE (reference sequence). As DNA, the CDR3 is TGTGCCAGCAGCCACGGGGGGGGAGCGGACTACAATGAGCAGTTCTTC. As protein: CASSHGGGADYNEQFF.

This chain uses TRBV29-1 with TRBJ2-3; the match to TRBD1 covers 11 bases. Germline values: CDR1 SQVTM, CDR2 ANQGSEA. The CDR3 is 14 residues long. The J segment lost 1 base and the V segment lost 7 bases, leaving 4 bases of the junction unmatched. The CDR3: CSAGQGARTDTQYF. DNA for the CDR3: TGCAGCGCCGGACAGGGGGCTCGCACAGATACGCAGTATTTT.

The rearrangement uses TRBV7-2 and TRBJ1-2, with a tentative D call TRBD1 (6 bases). V lost 5 bases and J lost 3, with 13 bases in between. The CDR3 runs to 14 residues. The germline gives CDR1 SGHTA, CDR2 FQGNSA. CDR3 in DNA: TGTGCCAGCAGCACCTGGACAGTTCACTATGGCTACACCTTC. Translating it yields CASSTWTVHYGYTF.

The genes are TRBV9 and TRBJ1-2; possibly TRBD1 for D (5 bases). CDR3 length: 14 residues. V lost 5 bases, J lost 3 bases, and 14 bases lay in between. Germline V gives CDR1 SGDLS, CDR2 YYNGEE. The CDR3 nucleotides read TGTGCCAGCAGTGAAGCAAGGGGTTACTATGGCTACACCTTC. As protein: CASSEARGYYGYTF.

This clone was picked up one time. This rearrangement joins TRBV5-6 to TRBJ2-5; weak D call: TRBD2 (6 bases). The V gene's germline CDR1 is SGHDT and CDR2 YYEEEE. This CDR3 contains 13 residues. Trimming took 1 base from V and 4 from J, leaving 8 bases between them. CDR3: CASSLRSGETQYF. For the CDR3, the DNA is TGTGCCAGCAGCTTGCGTAGCGGAGAGACCCAGTACTTC.

The chain carries TRBV19 and TRBJ2-2; 7 bases align to TRBD2. Germline V gene data show CDR1 as LNHDA and CDR2 as SQIVND (reference sequence). V was pared by 7 bases and J by 7 bases, with 9 bases of the junction left unmatched. The CDR3 is 14 residues long. CDR3 loop: CASTEREGLGELFF. CDR3 nucleotide sequence: TGTGCCAGTACAGAGAGGGAGGGCCTCGGGGAGCTGTTTTTT.

The chain employs TRBV4-2 and TRBJ2-1, with a possible D match to TRBD1 (5 bases). The germline CDR1 and CDR2 sequences are LGHNA and YNFKEQ. The CDR3 loop spans 17 amino acids. V lost 3 bases and J 9 bases, leaving 24 bases between the germline ends. The CDR3 bases are TGTGCCAGCAGCCACGAATCCCGATTCAGTTATGGGGCTGAGCAGTTCTTC. It is translated as CASSHESRFSYGAEQFF.

This clone was picked up one time. V and J are TRBV6-1 and TRBJ1-1; tentative D call: TRBD1 (6 bases). Germline CDR1 and CDR2: MNHNS and SASEGT. Trimming cost V 7 bases and J 7 bases, with 10 bases left between them. The CDR3 is made up of 11 amino acids. The DNA of the CDR3 is TGTGCCAGCAAAAAGGGGGTTGAAGCTTTCTTT. This encodes CASKKGVEAFF.

This chain uses TRBV5-1 with TRBJ1-1, with TRBD1 matching over 7 bases. Germline V lookup: CDR1 SGHRS, CDR2 YFSETQ. The CDR3 is made up of 14 amino acids. Trimming took 4 bases from V and 5 from J; bases not matched to a gene: 8. CDR3 nucleotide sequence: TGCGCCAGCAGCGGCGAGGGGGCACAAACTGAAGCTTTCTTT. It yields the protein CASSGEGAQTEAFF.

The chain combines TRBV19 with TRBJ1-1; D is unresolved. Trimming cost V 7 bases and J 0 bases, with 6 bases left between them. The CDR3 extends over 12 amino acids. Germline V CDR1 and CDR2: LNHDA, SQIVND (reference sequence). CDR3 protein: CASKTVNTEAFF. CDR3 nucleotide sequence: TGTGCCAGTAAAACAGTGAACACTGAAGCTTTCTTT. Combining the CDR3 with reference TRBV19 and TRBJ1-1 gives the whole variable domain DGGITQSPKYLFRKEGQNVTLSCEQNLNHDAMYWYRQDPGQGLRLIYYSQIVNDFQKGDIAEGYSVSREKKESFPLTVTSAQKNPTAFYLCASKTVNTEAFFGQGTRLTVV.

The chain recombines TRBV7-9 with TRBJ1-6, with D tentatively TRBD1 (6 bases). In germline, CDR1 is SEHNR, CDR2 FQNEAQ (reference sequence). Trimming stripped 3 bases from V and 9 bases from J, with 18 bases between. The CDR3 has 16 amino acids. Here the CDR3 DNA reads TGTGCCAGCAGCTTTATCACAGGGTCGACTGGTTCACCCCTCCACTTT. It yields the protein CASSFITGSTGSPLHF.

This clone was observed a few times. The chain couples TRBV27 to TRBJ2-2; 8 nucleotides line up with TRBD2. V was pared by 3 bases and J by 7 bases, with 7 bases of the junction left unmatched. The CDR3 runs 15 residues. Germline V gene sequence: CDR1 MNHEY, CDR2 SMNVEV (reference sequence). Written as DNA, the CDR3 is TGTGCCAGCAGTTTTTACGGGAGGGCCAACGGGGAGCTGTTTTTT. Its protein is CASSFYGRANGELFF.

J is TRBJ2-1 and V is TRBV19; perhaps TRBD2 as D (6 bases). V was pared by 4 bases and J by 0 bases, with 13 bases between. The CDR3 extends over 16 amino acids. Germline V gene sequence: CDR1 LNHDA, CDR2 SQIVND (reference sequence). Written as DNA, the CDR3 is TGTGCCAGTAGTACGTCGGACGGGGGCTCCTACAATGAGCAGTTCTTC. Amino acid sequence: CASSTSDGGSYNEQFF. Full variable domain (missing parts from reference TRBV19 and TRBJ2-1): DGGITQSPKYLFRKEGQNVTLSCEQNLNHDAMYWYRQDPGQGLRLIYYSQIVNDFQKGDIAEGYSVSREKKESFPLTVTSAQKNPTAFYLCASSTSDGGSYNEQFFGPGTRLTVL.

The chain combines TRBV6-5 with TRBJ2-7, with 8 bases identical to TRBD1. The trim removed 5 bases at V and 12 bases at J, leaving 6 bases unmatched. The CDR3 extends over 11 amino acids. Germline assignment: CDR1 MNHEY and CDR2 SVGAGI. This chain's CDR3 is CASSIGTGLYF. CDR3 sequence (DNA): TGTGCCAGCAGTATCGGGACAGGCTTGTACTTC.

The gene calls are TRBV7-9 and TRBJ2-7; 10 bases map to TRBD1. The CDR3 is 14 amino acids. V dropped 5 bases and J dropped 3; count of bases not matched to a gene: 4. Per germline, CDR1 SEHNR and CDR2 FQNEAQ (reference sequence). The CDR3 region has the DNA TGTGCCAGCAGCCGGGACAGGGGCCACTACGAGCAGTACTTC. Its translation: CASSRDRGHYEQYF.

The chain links TRBV27 to TRBJ2-7; 8 nucleotides match TRBD1. Per the germline V gene, CDR1 is MNHEY and CDR2 is SMNVEV (reference sequence). The CDR3 runs to 14 residues. With 5 bases clipped from V and 2 bases from J, the junction kept 5 bases outside the gene matches. The CDR3: CASSGGQATYEQYF. In DNA, the CDR3 is TGTGCCAGCAGTGGGGGACAGGCGACCTACGAGCAGTACTTC.

The gene calls are TRBV10-3 and TRBJ2-7; 9 bases line up with TRBD1. The germline CDR1 and CDR2 sequences are ENHRY and SYGVKD. CDR3 size: 16 residues. V lost 0 bases, J lost 7 bases, and 10 bases stayed unmatched. In nucleotides, the CDR3 is TGTGCCATCAGTGAGTCGGGAACAGGGGGCTGGGTGGAGCAGTACTTC. Translating it yields CAISESGTGGWVEQYF.

This chain uses TRBV2 with TRBJ1-1, with D perhaps matching TRBD1 (5 bases). Germline-derived CDR1 and CDR2 are SNHLY and FYNNEI. The CDR3 sequence is 11 residues long. Trimming removed 7 bases from V and 12 bases from J, with 15 bases in between. The CDR3 loop is CASTAPGLTFF. The CDR3 coding sequence is TGTGCCAGCACCGCCCCAGGGTTAACTTTCTTT.

This chain joins TRBV2 and TRBJ2-5, with TRBD2 matching over 9 bases. The CDR3 runs 14 residues. Germline V gene sequence: CDR1 SNHLY, CDR2 FYNNEI. The junction had 4 bases not matched to a gene; V was cut back by 4 bases and J by 4 bases. The CDR3 DNA sequence: TGTGCCAGCAGTGCTGAGCGGGAGGCAGAGACCCAGTACTTC. The encoded protein is CASSAEREAETQYF.

The chain combines TRBV7-9 with TRBJ1-4, with 7 nucleotides matching TRBD1. The CDR3 spans 15 residues. The germline CDR1 and CDR2 sequences are SEHNR and FQNEAQ (reference sequence). Trimming removed 5 bases from V and 7 bases from J; junction bases left unmatched: 10. This CDR3 is CASSPEGGWGEKLFF. CDR3 in DNA: TGTGCCAGCAGCCCGGAAGGGGGCTGGGGTGAAAAACTGTTTTTT.

The chain carries TRBV30 and TRBJ2-2, with 7 positions matching TRBD2. The J segment lost 6 bases and the V segment lost 3 bases, leaving 4 bases of the junction unmatched. Germline V gene lookup returns CDR1 GTSNPN and CDR2 SVGIG (reference sequence). There are 13 residues in the CDR3. In DNA, the CDR3 is TGTGCCTGGAGCGGTGGACTAGCCGGGGAGCTGTTTTTT. Translation: CAWSGGLAGELFF.

This clone was observed once. In DNA, the CDR3 is TGTGCCAGCAGTCCCTATGGACAGGGGGCGAGAGATACGCAGTATTTT. It is translated as CASSPYGQGARDTQYF. The V call is TRBV28, the J call TRBJ2-3; TRBD1 aligns across 11 bases. The CDR3 has 16 amino acids. The germline gives CDR1 MDHEN, CDR2 SYDVKM. With 5 bases clipped from V and 5 bases from J, the junction kept 9 bases outside the gene matches.

This chain connects TRBV7-2 to TRBJ2-1; 7 bases map to TRBD2. After removal of 0 bases from V and 4 bases from J, the junction contained 6 bases not matched to a gene. The CDR3 is made up of 16 amino acids. The germline V gene encodes CDR1 SGHTA and CDR2 FQGNSA. The CDR3 spells CASSLASSGNYNEQFF. In DNA, the CDR3 is TGTGCCAGCAGCTTAGCATCCAGCGGGAATTACAATGAGCAGTTCTTC.

The V gene is TRBV6-5, the J gene TRBJ2-1, with 11 nucleotides matching TRBD2. Looked up from germline, CDR1 is MNHEY and CDR2 is SVGAGI. The CDR3 consists of 16 residues. V lost 4 bases to trimming and J lost 3 bases; unmatched junction nucleotides: 5. This CDR3 is CASSSEGLADYNEQFF. The CDR3 nucleotides read TGTGCCAGCAGTTCCGAGGGACTAGCGGACTACAATGAGCAGTTCTTC.

In its sample, this clone was seen a few times. For the CDR3, the DNA is TGTGCCAGCTCACCGGAACAACGGGGGAGTGACTATGGCTACACCTTC. Amino acids: CASSPEQRGSDYGYTF. V and J are TRBV18 and TRBJ1-2, with D possibly matching TRBD1 (5 bases). The CDR3 is made up of 16 amino acids. Germline CDR1 and CDR2: KGHSH and LQKENI. V was pared by 3 bases and J by 3 bases, with 17 bases between. Full variable domain (missing parts from reference TRBV18 and TRBJ1-2): NAGVMQNPRHLVRRRGQEARLRCSPMKGHSHVYWYRQLPEEGLKFMVYLQKENIIDESGMPKERFSAEFPKEGPSILRIQQVVRGDSAAYFCASSPEQRGSDYGYTFGSGTRLTVV.

This clone showed up just a few times. The V and J genes are TRBV9 and TRBJ2-1; 7 positions match TRBD2. This CDR3 spans 15 amino acids. Germline CDR1 is SGDLS and CDR2 is YYNGEE. The ends lost 2 bases at V and 2 bases at J; junction bases unmatched: 4. CDR3 residues: CASSVSGNTYNEQFF. The DNA of the CDR3 is TGTGCCAGCAGCGTGAGCGGGAATACCTACAATGAGCAGTTCTTC.